The 5 T cell receptor beta chains reported below all come from one sample, sequenced in a study of blood T cell repertoires in COVID-19. The protocol was immunoSEQ multiplex PCR, while the TCRdb copy is restricted to in-frame clones and leaves out a portion. This table has around 130,000 clones, about 88% appearing once. Source material: peripheral blood. These receptors all stem from a human donor with COVID-19, enrolled during active disease. The donor label of this sample is uncertain.

This clone was picked up one time. The gene calls are TRBV6-5 and TRBJ2-2; 8 bases are a match to TRBD2. This CDR3 region has 14 residues. Per the germline V gene, CDR1 is MNHEY and CDR2 is SVGAGI. V shed 5 bases and J 5 bases; nucleotides not matched to a gene: 4. CDR3 coding DNA: TGTGCCAGCAGTCCGGGGGGGCGAACCGGGGAGCTGTTTTTT. Residues: CASSPGGRTGELFF.

This clone was seen a single time. This chain connects TRBV3-1 (or the pseudogene TRBV3-2) to TRBJ2-3; perhaps TRBD2 as D (5 bases). The CDR3 sequence is 13 residues long. Trimming left V 2 bases short and J 4 bases short, with 7 bases between. The germline CDR1 and CDR2 sequences are LGHDT and YNNKEL (reference sequence). The CDR3 nucleotides read TGTGCCAGCAGCCAACGGGGAGCAGATACGCAGTATTTT. It translates to CASSQRGADTQYF.

This chain uses TRBV19 with TRBJ2-2; TRBD1 aligns across 7 bases. Germline V gene lookup returns CDR1 LNHDA and CDR2 SQIVND (reference sequence). This CDR3 has 13 amino acids. V dropped 5 bases and J dropped 7; count of bases not matched to a gene: 4. The CDR3 DNA follows: TGTGCCAGTAGTTTAACAGGGGTCGGGGAGCTGTTTTTT. It specifies CASSLTGVGELFF. Combining the CDR3 with reference TRBV19 and TRBJ2-2 gives the whole variable domain DGGITQSPKYLFRKEGQNVTLSCEQNLNHDAMYWYRQDPGQGLRLIYYSQIVNDFQKGDIAEGYSVSREKKESFPLTVTSAQKNPTAFYLCASSLTGVGELFFGEGSRLTVL.

The rearrangement joins TRBV11-2 to TRBJ2-3, with 10 bases that match TRBD2. The CDR3 runs to 16 residues. Germline loops: CDR1 SGHAT, CDR2 FQNNGV. With V trimmed by 3 bases and J by 2 bases, 5 bases remained unmatched. CDR3 sequence reads: CASSFSGGPLTDTQYF. The CDR3 DNA is TGTGCCAGCAGCTTTAGCGGGGGGCCACTCACAGATACGCAGTATTTT.

The chain recombines TRBV2 with TRBJ1-5, with D possibly being TRBD1 (6 bases). The CDR3 contains 13 residues. Trimming pared 5 bases from V and 5 bases from J, leaving 10 bases between. Germline loops: CDR1 SNHLY, CDR2 FYNNEI. The chain's CDR3 is CASSRDTYQPQHF. The CDR3 DNA reads TGTGCCAGCAGTCGGGACACCTATCAGCCCCAGCATTTT.